This T cell receptor (beta chain) was recorded in a study of CD8 T cells in Susac syndrome. Notes on the study in general: The study's TCR sequencing and HLA analysis covered a relatively small number of individuals, and the study acknowledged this.

Germline-derived CDR1 and CDR2 are SQVTM and ANQGSEA. This CDR3 has 14 amino acids. V was pared by 2 bases and J by 3 bases, with 10 bases between. RNA totalling roughly 0.5 to 1 ug underwent reverse transcription with random hexamers. Multiplex immunoSEQ PCR targeted 54 Vbeta and 13 Jbeta TCR beta segments. In TCRdb, the immunoSEQ multiplex PCR reads were re-called with MiXCR into one record per CDR3 protein. The sample shows more than 100,000 distinct CDR3 sequences, over 80% of them seen only once. Sequencing of TCR beta was carried out in blood CD8+ and CD4+ T cells. Relapsing-remitting disease, either stable or active, was present in the treatment-naive patients who were the multiple sclerosis controls. As for this clonotype: Its antigen remains unidentified.

The receptor's source is a human donor with multiple sclerosis. The gene calls are TRBV29-1 and TRBJ2-2; the D is unclear. The sequencing sample was made of CD8+ T cells from PBMCs. The CDR3 DNA sequence: TGCAGCGTTGAAACTACTGCGGACACCGGGGAGCTGTTTTTT. This sequence encodes CSVETTADTGELFF.